Below are 30 T cell receptor beta chains sequenced from a single sample in a study of shared clonotypes between healthy human individuals. Profiling relied on immunoSEQ multiplex PCR, and the TCRdb table lists in-frame clones only, not all of them. The table records 900,000 to 1,200,000 clones, 78% of them present only once. Sequencing was performed on memory CD4+ T cells from PBMCs. Subset denoted: CD45RA-negative fraction. The receptors were gathered from a man aged 18 to 29 in good health. Some clones in this sample may be carry-over from other donors' samples.

This clone is a singleton in its sample. The likely explanation is a read error, given a far larger clone one base away. The sample carries other DNA sequences with the same CDR3. The gene calls are TRBV10-3 and TRBJ1-2; no clear D. CDR1 ENHRY and CDR2 SYGVKD come from the germline V gene. CDR3 length: 13 residues. The CDR3 loop is CASQVGENYGYTF. The CDR3 DNA is TGTGCGTCCCAGGTGGGCGAAAACTATGGTTACACCTTC.

The genes are TRBV28 and TRBJ1-2; maybe TRBD1 (6 bases). V was pared by 6 bases and J by 7 bases, with 18 bases between. The CDR3 is made up of 14 amino acids. Germline values: CDR1 MDHEN, CDR2 SYDVKM. The CDR3 sequence is CASSLGRGKSGYTF. The CDR3 nucleotides read TGTGCCAGCAGCTTGGGCAGGGGTAAGAGTGGCTACACCTTC.

The rearrangement joins TRBV6-6 to TRBJ1-4; D ambiguous. CDR1 is MNHNY, CDR2 SVGAGI, per germline (reference sequence). The V and J ends lost 2 bases and 7 bases respectively, with 14 bases between them. The length of the CDR3 is 15 residues. The DNA of the CDR3 is TGTGCCAGCAGTTACAGCGTCGGAGGAAGTGAAAAACTGTTTTTT. Its protein product is CASSYSVGGSEKLFF.

The chain has TRBV6-4 and TRBJ2-2, with D possibly matching TRBD2 (5 bases). Trimming took 7 bases from V and 5 from J, leaving 14 bases between them. In germline, CDR1 is MRHNA, CDR2 SNTAGT. The CDR3 loop spans 14 amino acids. The CDR3 bases are TGTGCCAGCACCGCCTCCGGCGGGACCGGGGAGCTGTTTTTT. Its translation is CASTASGGTGELFF.

This clone has a handful of counts. The chain joins TRBV6-5 to TRBJ1-3, with D hard to call. Trimming shortened V by 0 bases and J by 0 bases, and 3 bases separated the two germline ends. The length of the CDR3 is 14 residues. From germline, CDR1 is MNHEY and CDR2 SVGAGI. The CDR3 DNA reads TGTGCCAGCAGTTACTCCCCCTCTGGAAACACCATATATTTT. It encodes CASSYSPSGNTIYF.

V and J are TRBV7-6 and TRBJ1-1; D is possibly TRBD1 (6 bases). Germline V CDR1 and CDR2: SGHVS, FNYEAQ. V was clipped by 3 bases and J by 1 base, with 9 bases between them. The length of the CDR3 is 14 residues. CDR3 region: CASSFLTGNTEAFF. CDR3 nucleotide sequence: TGTGCCAGCAGCTTTCTGACAGGGAACACTGAAGCTTTCTTT.

The rearrangement uses TRBV7-9 and TRBJ2-4, with no clear D. Germline V lookup: CDR1 SEHNR, CDR2 FQNEAQ (reference sequence). V lost 4 bases to trimming and J lost 0 bases, with 10 bases between them. The CDR3 length is 15 residues. In DNA form, the CDR3 reads TGTGCCAGCAGCTCTTTACAGTTAGCCAAAAACATTCAGTACTTC. Protein sequence: CASSSLQLAKNIQYF.

This clone was found once. V and J are TRBV4-2 and TRBJ2-1, with 10 bases aligning to TRBD2. Trimming took 0 bases from V and 7 from J; bases not matched to a gene: 9. There are 17 residues in the CDR3. Germline lookup yields CDR1 LGHNA and CDR2 YNFKEQ. The CDR3 protein is CASSQDSAGGLWNEQFF. The CDR3 DNA reads as TGTGCCAGCAGCCAAGATTCAGCGGGAGGGCTGTGGAATGAGCAGTTCTTC.

The chain carries TRBV28 and TRBJ2-7; 7 nucleotides align to TRBD1. With 10 bases clipped from V and 5 bases from J, the junction kept 8 bases outside the gene matches. The CDR3 loop spans 12 amino acids. Germline values: CDR1 MDHEN, CDR2 SYDVKM. As DNA, the CDR3 is TGTGCCACCTCGACAGGGCCCCACGAGCAGTACTTC. This sequence encodes CATSTGPHEQYF.

J is TRBJ2-3 and V is TRBV29-1; D possibly corresponds to TRBD2 (5 bases). Germline V gene sequence: CDR1 SQVTM, CDR2 ANQGSEA. This CDR3 region has 14 residues. Trimming cost V 4 bases and J 0 bases, with 11 bases left between them. CDR3 in DNA: TGCAGCGTTGTAGCGCCCCAAAGCACAGATACGCAGTATTTT. Its translation is CSVVAPQSTDTQYF.

The count of this clone is one. The same CDR3 also results from other DNA sequences found in this sample. The chain employs TRBV28 and TRBJ2-7; 7 positions agree with TRBD2. The J segment lost 4 bases and the V segment lost 6 bases, leaving 12 bases of the junction unmatched. This CDR3 has 15 residues. Germline assignment: CDR1 MDHEN and CDR2 SYDVKM. CDR3 in DNA: TGTGCCAGCAGCTTAGCGGGCGGACTCTCTTACGAGCAGTACTTC. Its protein is CASSLAGGLSYEQYF. The whole variable domain, filled in from reference TRBV28 and TRBJ2-7, reads DVKVTQSSRYLVKRTGEKVFLECVQDMDHENMFWYRQDPGLGLRLIYFSYDVKMKEKGDIPEGYSVSREKKERFSLILESASTNQTSMYLCASSLAGGLSYEQYFGPGTRLTVT.

The rearrangement links TRBV14 to TRBJ2-5; possible D gene TRBD1, 5 bases. V was cut by 0 bases and J by 1 base, with 12 bases left in between. The CDR3 is 16 amino acids. The germline V gene has CDR1 SGHDN and CDR2 FVKESK. This CDR3 is CASSQDIQTVQETQYF. The CDR3 DNA reads TGTGCCAGCAGCCAAGATATCCAGACAGTCCAAGAGACCCAGTACTTC.

V usage is TRBV11-1 and J usage is TRBJ2-1; 9 nucleotides agree with TRBD2. The CDR3 runs 15 residues. Unmatched junction bases numbered 5, after V lost 5 bases and J lost 3 bases. Germline CDR1 is SGHAT and CDR2 is FQDESV (reference sequence). The CDR3: CASSPRLAVYNEQFF. The CDR3 nucleotides read TGTGCCAGCAGCCCCAGACTAGCGGTCTACAATGAGCAGTTCTTC.

The V and J genes are TRBV28 and TRBJ2-7, with D perhaps TRBD2 (5 bases). CDR3 length equals 15 residues. Germline V lookup: CDR1 MDHEN, CDR2 SYDVKM. Trimming removed 6 bases at V and 5 bases at J, with 20 bases between. The CDR3 DNA is TGTGCCAGCAGCCGCCCCCGCGGCGGGCGGGACGAGCAGTACTTC. Translation gives CASSRPRGGRDEQYF. The entire variable domain, with the rest obtained from reference TRBV28 and TRBJ2-7, is as follows: DVKVTQSSRYLVKRTGEKVFLECVQDMDHENMFWYRQDPGLGLRLIYFSYDVKMKEKGDIPEGYSVSREKKERFSLILESASTNQTSMYLCASSRPRGGRDEQYFGPGTRLTVT.

The chain is built from TRBV5-1 and TRBJ2-7; D ambiguous. Germline V gives CDR1 SGHRS, CDR2 YFSETQ. V lost 2 bases, J lost 3 bases, and 12 bases lay in between. This CDR3 has 14 residues. CDR3 sequence (DNA): TGCGCCAGCAGCTTAAGCCCAACTTACTACGAGCAGTACTTC. Amino acids: CASSLSPTYYEQYF. The full variable domain, completed using reference TRBV5-1 and TRBJ2-7, is KAGVTQTPRYLIKTRGQQVTLSCSPISGHRSVSWYQQTPGQGLQFLFEYFSETQRNKGNFPGRFSGRQFSNSRSEMNVSTLELGDSALYLCASSLSPTYYEQYFGPGTRLTVT.

The chain couples TRBV14 to TRBJ2-7; D is unclear. This CDR3 comprises 15 residues. Per the germline V gene, CDR1 is SGHDN and CDR2 is FVKESK. The V gene lost 3 bases and the J gene lost 0 bases, with 12 bases spanning the gap. In DNA, the CDR3 is TGTGCCAGCAGCCATTTCGGGCAATACTCCTACGAGCAGTACTTC. This sequence encodes CASSHFGQYSYEQYF. The entire variable domain, with the rest obtained from reference TRBV14 and TRBJ2-7, is as follows: EAGVTQFPSHSVIEKGQTVTLRCDPISGHDNLYWYRRVMGKEIKFLLHFVKESKQDESGMPNNRFLAERTGGTYSTLKVQPAELEDSGVYFCASSHFGQYSYEQYFGPGTRLTVT.

This rearrangement joins TRBV4-3 to TRBJ2-5, with D possibly matching TRBD1 (5 bases). V lost 3 bases to trimming and J lost 3 bases, with 11 bases between them. Germline assignment: CDR1 LGHNA and CDR2 YSLEER. The CDR3 spans 14 residues. CDR3 residues: CASSHQGSEETQYF. In nucleotides, the CDR3 is TGCGCCAGCAGCCACCAGGGTTCGGAAGAGACCCAGTACTTC.

The rearrangement links TRBV5-1 to TRBJ2-1; D gene ambiguous. Germline V CDR1 and CDR2: SGHRS, YFSETQ. The length of the CDR3 is 13 residues. Trimming removed 5 bases at V and 4 bases at J, with 10 bases between. The CDR3: CASRSELYNEQFF. In DNA, the CDR3 is TGCGCCAGCAGATCGGAACTGTACAATGAGCAGTTCTTC.

This sequence joins TRBV10-3 and TRBJ2-3, with 7 nucleotides matching TRBD1. Per the germline V gene, CDR1 is ENHRY and CDR2 is SYGVKD. The CDR3 extends over 14 amino acids. V was pared by 11 bases and J by 2 bases, with 10 bases of the junction left unmatched. In nucleotides, the CDR3 is TGTGCCTGCGGGTCGGGACAGATCACAGATACGCAGTATTTT. As protein: CACGSGQITDTQYF.

The CDR3 sequence: CAISETPTGQSTDTQYF. CDR3 nucleotide sequence: TGTGCCATCAGTGAGACTCCTACGGGACAAAGCACAGATACGCAGTATTTT. This chain joins TRBV10-3 and TRBJ2-3; D possibly corresponds to TRBD1 (6 bases). The CDR3 totals 17 residues. Trimming took 2 bases from V and 0 from J, leaving 15 bases between them. The germline CDR1 and CDR2 sequences are ENHRY and SYGVKD.

The chain has TRBV30 and TRBJ2-3; either TRBD1 or TRBD2 may fit D (5 bases each). Between the trimmed V and J ends, which lost 4 bases and 2 bases, there was a span of 16 bases. Per germline, CDR1 GTSNPN and CDR2 SVGIG (reference sequence). The CDR3 consists of 15 residues. The CDR3 sequence: CAWTSGWGITDTQYF. The CDR3 DNA reads as TGTGCCTGGACTTCGGGATGGGGGATCACAGATACGCAGTATTTT.

A single count supports this clone. This sample includes further DNA sequences coding for the same CDR3. The chain carries TRBV10-3 and TRBJ2-7; 8 nucleotides agree with TRBD2. The germline V gene has CDR1 ENHRY and CDR2 SYGVKD. V was clipped by 1 base and J by 0 bases; unmatched bases: 2. The CDR3 totals 15 residues. Written as DNA, the CDR3 is TGTGCCATCAGTGAGTACAGCGGGAGCTCCTACGAGCAGTACTTC. Amino acids: CAISEYSGSSYEQYF.

The V gene is TRBV28, the J gene TRBJ2-5; TRBD1 or TRBD2 may be the D gene (7 bases each). V was shortened by 3 bases and J by 3 bases, with 14 bases between the two germline ends. The CDR3 is 15 residues long. The germline CDR1 and CDR2 sequences are MDHEN and SYDVKM. The CDR3 DNA follows: TGTGCCAGCAGTTTTCAGGGGGGGATTAAAGAGACCCAGTACTTC. It specifies CASSFQGGIKETQYF.

This clone occurred a few times. The chain recombines TRBV4-1 with TRBJ2-2, with 7 nucleotides matching TRBD2. The CDR3 is 16 residues long. Trimming cost V 4 bases and J 4 bases; bases outside gene matches: 9. CDR1 and CDR2 (germline): MGHRA, YSYEKL. The CDR3, as DNA: TGCGCCAGCAGCCCCCTAGCGGAAGTGAGCACCGGGGAGCTGTTTTTT. This gives the protein CASSPLAEVSTGELFF.

CDR3 region: CASLSGQGYGYTF. The CDR3 coding sequence is TGTGCCAGCCTCTCCGGGCAGGGCTATGGCTACACCTTC. The gene calls are TRBV6-4 and TRBJ1-2, with D perhaps TRBD1 (5 bases). The CDR3 length is 13 residues. CDR1 and CDR2 (germline): MRHNA, SNTAGT. With 8 bases removed from V and 4 bases from J, the gap between germline ends came to 14 bases.

As regards this clone: Only one base separates this from a far larger clonotype, so it likely reflects a read error. The chain combines TRBV6-6 with TRBJ2-7; 7 bases match TRBD1. Germline V gives CDR1 MNHNY, CDR2 SVGAGI (reference sequence). The CDR3 length is 13 residues. The V gene end was trimmed by 8 bases and the J gene end by 6 bases; junction bases not matched to a gene: 10. The CDR3 region is CASWDSETCEQYF. The CDR3 DNA reads as TGTGCCAGCTGGGACAGCGAAACCTGCGAGCAGTACTTC.

This clone was counted only a few times. The CDR3 bases are TGCGCCAGCATAGGTGGGCCCTCCTACGAGCAGTACTTC. It translates to CASIGGPSYEQYF. This rearrangement joins TRBV10-2 to TRBJ2-7; no clear D. Germline CDR1 and CDR2: WSHSY and SAAADI. This CDR3 is 13 amino acids long. V was pared by 7 bases and J by 0 bases, with 10 bases between.

The chain carries TRBV5-1 and TRBJ1-1; D unresolved. Germline V lookup: CDR1 SGHRS, CDR2 YFSETQ. There are 14 residues in the CDR3. Trimming took 0 bases from V and 1 from J, leaving 7 bases between them. DNA for the CDR3: TGCGCCAGCAGCTTGGCTTCTGAGAACACTGAAGCTTTCTTT. Amino acids: CASSLASENTEAFF. Based on the CDR3 plus reference TRBV5-1 and TRBJ1-1, the full variable domain is KAGVTQTPRYLIKTRGQQVTLSCSPISGHRSVSWYQQTPGQGLQFLFEYFSETQRNKGNFPGRFSGRQFSNSRSEMNVSTLELGDSALYLCASSLASENTEAFFGQGTRLTVV.

The chain couples TRBV27 to TRBJ2-2; D tentatively fits TRBD1 or TRBD2 (5 bases each). The CDR3 is made up of 16 amino acids. Germline V lookup: CDR1 MNHEY, CDR2 SMNVEV (reference sequence). The V gene lost 6 bases and the J gene lost 1 base, with 15 bases spanning the gap. For the CDR3, the DNA is TGTGCCAGCAGCGGAAAGGGACCTCGGAACACCGGGGAGCTGTTTTTT. Protein: CASSGKGPRNTGELFF.

This clone was seen only once. The rearrangement joins TRBV4-1 to TRBJ2-3, with 8 bases lining up with TRBD2. Per germline, CDR1 MGHRA and CDR2 YSYEKL. This CDR3 is 17 amino acids long. J was trimmed by 4 bases and V by 0 bases; bases with no gene match: 9. The CDR3 DNA follows: TGCGCCAGCAGCCAAGAACAGGGAGCGGGAGAGTCAGATACGCAGTATTTT. Encoded protein: CASSQEQGAGESDTQYF.